This T cell receptor (beta chain) appears in the sequencing data of a study of OX40 agonist ivuxolimab in advanced cancers. At the level of the study: Patients received ivuxolimab, an intravenous treatment, every 2 weeks at 0.01 to 10 mg/kg.

The method was immunoSEQ multiplex PCR; TCRdb's version includes in-frame clones alone and lacks a portion of them. The sample carries fewer than 60,000 clones, roughly nine tenths recorded once. The sequence was obtained from an adult with an advanced solid tumor such as melanoma, head and neck, liver or kidney cancer. This specimen was CD4+ or CD8+ T cells sorted from blood, taken in a trial of the OX40 agonist ivuxolimab.

CDR3 loop: CASSFLGGTSGSGQYF. The CDR3 bases are TGTGCCAGCAGCTTCCTAGGAGGGACTAGCGGGAGTGGGCAGTATTTT. The chain is built from TRBV7-2 and TRBJ2-3; 14 bases are shared with TRBD2. V was clipped by 3 bases and J by 11 bases; unmatched bases: 10. This CDR3 is built from 16 residues. From germline, CDR1 is SGHTA and CDR2 FQGNSA.